Below are 26 T cell receptor beta chains sequenced from a single sample in a study of blood T cells in healthy people across ages. Primed by a sample-barcoded 5' primer and a J-beta primer mix, a second PCR proceeded for 7 to 11 cycles. TCRdb re-called the 5' RACE reads with MiXCR, one entry per CDR3 protein. The sample comprises around 710,000 distinct CDR3 sequences, roughly 41% of which are singletons, and around a fifth rests with the top ten. Material: blood. The receptor source for this set is a woman aged 55-69 years in good health.

This clonotype has a single count. The rearrangement joins TRBV9 to TRBJ2-1; D is perhaps TRBD1 (6 bases). In germline, CDR1 is SGDLS, CDR2 YYNGEE. Trimming pared 6 bases from V and 6 bases from J, leaving 19 bases between. CDR3 length: 15 amino acids. The CDR3 sequence: CASNTSTGFFNEQFF. For the CDR3, the DNA is TGTGCCAGCAACACCTCTACAGGGTTCTTCAATGAGCAGTTCTTC.

This chain connects TRBV18 to TRBJ2-7, with 7 nucleotides matching TRBD2. V trimming: 3 bases; J trimming: 2 bases; junction bases outside the gene matches: 7. Germline-derived CDR1 and CDR2 are KGHSH and LQKENI. This CDR3 is 15 amino acids long. CDR3 bases: TGTGCCAGCTCACCGCCCCAGCGGGGCGCCTACGAGCAGTACTTC. Its protein product is CASSPPQRGAYEQYF.

This clonotype was seen just once. The chain recombines TRBV20-1 with TRBJ2-1, with D perhaps matching TRBD1 or TRBD2 (5 bases each). Trimming pared 6 bases from V and 0 bases from J, leaving 18 bases between. The CDR3 spans 16 residues. The germline V gene has CDR1 DFQATT and CDR2 SNEGSKA (reference sequence). The CDR3 reads CSAPSGTFSSYNEQFF. CDR3 in DNA: TGCAGTGCGCCCTCCGGGACCTTTAGCTCCTACAATGAGCAGTTCTTC.

This chain uses TRBV27 with TRBJ1-5, with TRBD1 matching over 9 bases. V lost 4 bases, J lost 3 bases, and 4 bases stayed unmatched. The V gene's germline CDR1 is MNHEY and CDR2 SMNVEV (reference sequence). The CDR3 spans 15 residues. The CDR3 nucleotides are TGTGCCAGCAGTTCCGGGACAGGGAACAATCAGCCCCAGCATTTT. Translated, it gives CASSSGTGNNQPQHF.

This clonotype was observed a handful of times. The chain is built from TRBV20-1 and TRBJ2-5; 9 bases are shared with TRBD2. CDR3 length: 14 amino acids. V lost 3 bases and J lost 3; bases outside the gene matches: 5. Germline lookup yields CDR1 DFQATT and CDR2 SNEGSKA (reference sequence). In nucleotides, the CDR3 is TGCAGTGCTAGGAGGGGCGGGAGGGAAGAGACCCAGTACTTC. It specifies CSARRGGREETQYF.

This clonotype occurred many times. CDR3 DNA sequence: TGCAGCGTTGCCCCAGCAGGAGCCCAAGAGACCCAGTACTTC. Its protein product is CSVAPAGAQETQYF. This chain connects TRBV29-1 to TRBJ2-5; D call uncertain. Germline loops: CDR1 SQVTM, CDR2 ANQGSEA. Trimming took off 4 bases at V and 1 base at J, with 13 bases between the two ends. The CDR3 totals 14 residues.

The V and J genes are TRBV3-1 and TRBJ2-3; 7 nucleotides match TRBD1. The V gene's germline CDR1 is LGHDT and CDR2 YNNKEL (reference sequence). Germline trimming cut 0 bases from V and 3 bases from J; bases unmatched to any gene: 12. The CDR3 has 18 residues. The CDR3 nucleotides are TGTGCCAGCAGCCAAGACCACCACAGCGAGGGGGCGACAGATACGCAGTATTTT. Translated: CASSQDHHSEGATDTQYF.

The chain has TRBV21-1 and TRBJ1-4. TRBV21-1 is noted as a pseudogene. The CDR3 extends over 15 amino acids. CDR3 in DNA: TGTGCCAGCAGCAAAACCGTCTGGATTAATGAAAAACTGTTTTTT. Its protein product is CASSKTVWINEKLFF.

This clonotype was recorded a few times. J is TRBJ2-7 and V is TRBV28; D gene uncertain. This CDR3 has 15 residues. V lost 7 bases to trimming and J lost 0 bases, with 16 bases between them. Germline CDR1 is MDHEN and CDR2 is SYDVKM. The chain's CDR3 is CASIASYFDSYEQYF. CDR3 in DNA: TGTGCCAGCATCGCCAGCTATTTTGACTCCTACGAGCAGTACTTC.

The sample holds many counts of this clonotype. The rearrangement joins TRBV7-2 to TRBJ2-3, with D possibly matching TRBD2 (6 bases). Trimming stripped 5 bases from V and 0 bases from J, with 12 bases between. The CDR3 consists of 15 residues. From germline, CDR1 is SGHTA and CDR2 FQGNSA. CDR3 DNA: TGTGCCAGCAGCCATCAGAGCGGGAGCACAGATACGCAGTATTTT. Residues: CASSHQSGSTDTQYF.

The chain is built from TRBV20-1 and TRBJ2-1; 12 nucleotides align to TRBD2. After removal of 0 bases from V and 8 bases from J, the junction contained 14 bases not matched to a gene. The CDR3 has 18 residues. Germline loops: CDR1 DFQATT, CDR2 SNEGSKA (reference sequence). The CDR3 loop is CSARDSGLAGGLHYEQFF. CDR3 nucleotide sequence: TGCAGTGCTAGAGACTCGGGTCTAGCGGGAGGGCTTCATTATGAGCAGTTCTTC.

The sample holds a few counts of this clonotype. The chain has TRBV20-1 and TRBJ1-6, with D possibly TRBD1 on 5 matching bases. This CDR3 spans 14 amino acids. In germline, CDR1 is DFQATT, CDR2 SNEGSKA (reference sequence). Trimming removed 0 bases at V and 10 bases at J, with 13 bases between. CDR3 amino acids: CSARDPQGGSPLHF. CDR3 DNA sequence: TGCAGTGCTAGAGATCCCCAGGGCGGATCACCCCTCCACTTT.

V is TRBV15 and J is TRBJ1-2, with 9 bases matching TRBD1. This CDR3 is built from 16 residues. After removal of 2 bases from V and 5 bases from J, the junction contained 9 bases not matched to a gene. From germline, CDR1 is LNHNV and CDR2 YYDKDF (reference sequence). The chain's CDR3 is CATSRNTGTGLYGYTF. Written as DNA, the CDR3 is TGTGCCACCAGCAGAAACACCGGGACAGGGCTTTATGGCTACACCTTC.

The V gene is TRBV11-2, the J gene TRBJ2-3; 14 bases fit TRBD2. Germline V lookup: CDR1 SGHAT, CDR2 FQNNGV. With 0 bases clipped from V and 6 bases from J, the junction kept 8 bases outside the gene matches. This CDR3 spans 18 amino acids. As DNA, the CDR3 is TGTGCCAGCAGCTTAGACCCGGGACTAGCGGGAGCGGGGGATACGCAGTATTTT. This sequence encodes CASSLDPGLAGAGDTQYF.

Points on this clonotype: At one end, the junction sequence differs from germline, possibly due to a read error. V gene TRBV7-7 combines with J gene TRBJ2-1; 15 nucleotides align to TRBD2. This CDR3 comprises 16 residues. Germline V gene lookup returns CDR1 SSHAT and CDR2 FNYEAQ (reference sequence). The CDR3 region has the DNA TGTGCTAGCAGCCCCGGACTAGCGGGAGGGCTTTATGAGCAGTTCTTC. Translated, it gives CASSPGLAGGLYEQFF.

Remarks on this clonotype: At one end the junction does not follow the germline gene, possibly because of a read error. This chain joins TRBV7-2 and TRBJ2-3, with 12 positions matching TRBD2. This CDR3 is 17 amino acids long. Germline CDR1 reads SGHTA; CDR2 reads FQGNSA. The CDR3 DNA reads TGCGCCAGCAGCATTACTAGCGGGGGGAGGGGCACAGATACGCAGTATTTT. The encoded protein is CASSITSGGRGTDTQYF.

For this clonotype: This could be a read error, since a much larger clone is one nucleotide away. V is TRBV29-1 and J is TRBJ2-1; 9 bases are a match to TRBD2. Germline V gene lookup returns CDR1 SQVTM and CDR2 ANQGSEA. The CDR3 runs to 14 residues. The junction had 8 bases not matched to a gene; V was cut back by 7 bases and J by 4 bases. The CDR3 spells CSADRLAGYNEQFF. The CDR3 nucleotides read TGCAGCGCTGACCGGCTAGCGGGATACAATGAGCAGTTCTTC.

V gene TRBV19 combines with J gene TRBJ2-4, with 9 bases aligning to TRBD1. The J call is uncertain, as TRBJ2-7 better fits the DNA end. Germline-derived CDR1 and CDR2 are LNHDA and SQIVND (reference sequence). There are 14 residues in the CDR3. CDR3 loop: CASRLTGGSYEQYF. In DNA, the CDR3 is TGTGCCAGTAGGCTGACAGGGGGCTCCTACGAGCAGTACTTC.

For this clonotype: The junction departs from the called germline gene at one end, perhaps through a read error. The genes are TRBV29-1 and TRBJ2-7, with 7 positions matching TRBD1. The CDR3 extends over 12 amino acids. Germline CDR1 is SQVTM and CDR2 is ANQGSEA. The CDR3 here is CGVGTASYEQYF. CDR3 DNA: TGCGGCGTGGGGACAGCGAGCTACGAGCAGTACTTC.

The chain couples TRBV20-1 to TRBJ2-3; the match to TRBD2 covers 11 bases. The trim removed 6 bases at V and 5 bases at J, leaving 7 bases unmatched. Germline values: CDR1 DFQATT, CDR2 SNEGSKA (reference sequence). The CDR3 sequence is 14 residues long. CDR3: CSAAISGGGDTQYF. In nucleotides, the CDR3 is TGCAGTGCCGCTATTAGCGGGGGGGGAGATACGCAGTATTTT.

This clonotype was seen a handful of times. A much larger clone differs by one base, so this may be a read error. The rearrangement uses TRBV4-2 and TRBJ2-1; tentatively, D is TRBD1 or TRBD2 (5 bases each). Trimming stripped 3 bases from V and 3 bases from J, with 12 bases between. The germline V gene has CDR1 LGHNA and CDR2 YNFKEQ. The CDR3 covers 15 residues. The CDR3 coding sequence is TGTGCCAGCAGCCAGGGGCGAGCGGACTACAATGAGCAGTTCTTC. Its translation is CASSQGRADYNEQFF.

This clonotype showed up just a few times. The gene calls are TRBV28 and TRBJ2-7; D is unresolved. This CDR3 region has 13 residues. V lost 8 bases and J lost 0, with 11 bases in between. Germline V lookup: CDR1 MDHEN, CDR2 SYDVKM. The CDR3 here is CASEARSSYEQYF. Here the CDR3 DNA reads TGTGCCAGCGAAGCACGGAGCTCCTACGAGCAGTACTTC.

With respect to this clonotype: A clone one base away is much larger, so this may be a read error. V usage is TRBV6-6 and J usage is TRBJ2-7; TRBD1 might be the D (6 bases). CDR3 length: 15 residues. Per germline, CDR1 MNHNY and CDR2 SVGAGI (reference sequence). CDR3 residues: CPSSYGTPDSYEQYF. CDR3 in DNA: TGTCCCAGCAGTTACGGGACACCAGACTCCTACGAGCAGTACTTC.

This clonotype was counted at least ten times. This rearrangement joins TRBV6-2 or TRBV6-3 to TRBJ2-7, with a possible D match to TRBD1 (6 bases). The germline CDR1 and CDR2 sequences are MNHEY and SVGEGT. The CDR3 runs 13 residues. Trimming took 2 bases from V and 4 from J, leaving 9 bases between them. The CDR3 is CASSYRTGYEQYF. The CDR3 DNA reads as TGTGCCAGCAGTTACCGCACAGGGTACGAGCAGTACTTC.

Many counts were recorded for this clonotype. The V call is TRBV29-1, the J call TRBJ2-7; no clear D. The CDR3 runs to 13 residues. V lost 5 bases and J lost 0, with 11 bases in between. Per germline, CDR1 SQVTM and CDR2 ANQGSEA. CDR3 DNA sequence: TGCAGCGTTCGGAAACCTAGCTCCTACGAGCAGTACTTC. Translated: CSVRKPSSYEQYF.

The rearrangement links TRBV4-1 to TRBJ2-3; D possibly corresponds to TRBD1 (5 bases). CDR3 length: 14 residues. The V gene lost 0 bases and the J gene lost 13 bases, with 17 bases spanning the gap. CDR1 is MGHRA and CDR2 is YSYEKL in the germline V gene. The CDR3 loop reads CASSQESAGQPEYF. Written as DNA, the CDR3 is TGCGCCAGCAGCCAAGAATCGGCCGGACAACCGGAGTATTTT.